One TCR beta chain is described in this entry. Which antigen it targets is not known. Per-base quality was not reported, and no clone a single base away is much larger than it. This entry belongs to a study of cytomegalovirus exposure and HLA in healthy donors (dated by TCRdb to about 2017). Context from the whole study: An earlier analysis of some 600 of the donors reported roughly 300 Gb of sequence data and around 100 million unique TCR beta sequences obtained from about 180 million T cells. An early release that covered more than 550 HLA-typed donors contained about 290 gigabases of sequencing data and 75 million to 100 million unique TCR sequences. Of the roughly 390 genotyped donors, roughly 80% fell in the genetic ancestry cluster associated with self-reported Caucasian donors. The aim of the study was to test whether cataloging public T cell receptors could identify signatures of past pathogen exposure. The T cell repertoires of under 750 subjects were profiled by immunosequencing and related to cytomegalovirus serostatus. A separate validation cohort of 100 to 150 different subjects was used in addition to the roughly 700-subject first cohort. To predict cytomegalovirus infection status, the study brought together high-throughput TCR immunosequencing, statistical association of individual TCRs with disease status, and machine learning. A later analysis re-analyzed previously published TCR beta repertoires from approximately 670 donors and added high-resolution HLA genotyping to study TCR occurrence patterns. Rather than drawing on any new phenotypic data, the later analysis identified candidate immune exposures from TCR beta sequences and the way those sequences occurred across donors. An earlier analysis of 587 of the donors applied high-throughput TCR beta sequencing to assess whether each TCR beta V gene segment acted as functional or pseudogenic. Donor age, sex, ethnicity and CMV serostatus were compiled together with the repertoire data. A later genetic analysis took genome-wide SNP genotypes for about 60% of the roughly 670 donors and used that subset as a discovery cohort. All discovery cohort repertoires had been generated on a single sequencing platform. HLA typing covered class I and class II loci at four-digit resolution. The number of donors typed differed by locus, with roughly 629-640 for A, B, C, DRB1 and DQB1, around 560 for DQA1, 600 to 610 for DPA1, and some 470 for DPB1. Roughly five DR-DQ haplotypes were handled as single units for association and clustering because linkage in the cohort was strong. On average, roughly 240,000 unique TCR beta nucleotide sequences were sequenced per donor among 398 genotyped donors of the cohort, with about 17% of those sequences being non-productive. What the authors observed across the whole study: According to a later analysis, TCR association rates differed among HLA loci, with DRB1 alleles showing the most associated TCRs and HLA-C alleles showing the fewest. Several of the top co-occurrence clusters appeared to be linked to parvovirus B19, influenza, CMV and Epstein-Barr virus, according to a later analysis. A later analysis found that HLA-associated TCR beta chains were more clonally expanded and had lower generation probabilities than equally common non-associated chains. Because the 87-base-pair reads could not distinguish some IMGT-functional V segments, including TRBV6-2 and TRBV6-3, those segments were excluded. A further reported finding was that TCR beta sequences accurately predicted the HLA-A and HLA-B alleles for most subjects in the first cohort. Presence/absence analyses assumed roughly uniform sequencing depth across donors, an assumption that may not hold. Linkage disequilibrium might explain the correlated functional status among segregating V segments, but an unknown experimental factor could not be excluded. A later genetic analysis reported fewer N-insertions in productive TCRs among donors in an Asian-associated ancestry cluster than the approximately 700-donor mean. The study listed approximately 150 TCR beta chains as associated with cytomegalovirus. The earlier analysis of 587 of the donors excluded approximately 17 rarely observed V segments, including chromosome 9 orphons, because counts were too low. Assigning TCR associations to individual alleles was difficult when HLA alleles, especially DR and DQ, strongly co-occurred. For the cohort, immune exposure information was limited to CMV serostatus. A later analysis found that most CMV-associated TCR beta chains appeared HLA-restricted, with HLA associations seemingly driven largely by CMV exposure. Most TCR sequences were observed very rarely across donors, whereas some public TCRs were present in many individuals. The classifier was reported to diagnose cytomegalovirus status with high specificity and sensitivity in both the original and validation cohorts. Three of the identified cytomegalovirus-associated TCR beta chains were confirmed in vitro to be specific for cytomegalovirus antigens. It was suggested by the authors that the approach could potentially be generalized to other disease states and immunological phenotypes. The cohort was sequenced for TCR beta chains only, and without alpha or paired-chain data the features that could be detected were limited. A later genetic analysis associated a missense DCLRE1C variant with V-gene and J-gene trimming of TCR beta chains, and an independent cohort replicated the association. An earlier analysis of 450 to 750 of the donors showed that most TCR beta V segments appeared in productive rearrangements either about 87% or about 30% of the time, which broadly matched IMGT annotations. At a false discovery rate of 0.05, a later analysis linked 16,951 TCR beta sequences to specific HLA alleles. A cluster of highly shared sequence variants was judged likely to represent a technical artifact of the sequencing pipeline. Because HLA typing was unavailable for some donors at each locus, only the typed subset was used in association tests.

The protocol used for the library was the immunoSEQ multiplex PCR assay. The multiplex PCR relied on a mix of 60 forward primers for TCR Vbeta segments and 13 reverse primers for TCR Jbeta segments. The CDR3 region of rearranged TCR beta genes was amplified from genomic DNA by a multiplex PCR assay. On the Illumina HiSeq System, the amplified TCR beta libraries were sequenced as 87-base-pair reads. The authors processed their data as follows. A later analysis counted some 74 million unique TCR beta chains across the 640 or so repertoires, and around 9.9 million of these chains were shared by at least two donors. To remove PCR and sequencing errors, raw reads were error-corrected and collapsed into unique sequences using a nearest-neighbor algorithm that merged closely related sequences. Alignment of CDR3 sequences to IMGT reference sequences was used to assign V, D and J gene segments. For a sequence to be retained, a match of at least six nucleotides was required to both a V gene segment and a J gene segment. A rearrangement counted as productive if the CDR3 had no stop codons and remained in frame with V and J, and every other rearrangement counted as non-productive. CDR3 was defined according to IMGT convention as the region running from the second conserved V-encoded cysteine to the conserved J-encoded phenylalanine. The earlier analysis of 587 of the donors excluded sequences that lacked an unambiguous match to a single V gene segment. In an earlier analysis of several hundred of the donors, V segments were called functional above 56.7% productive rearrangements and were called segregating when the between-donor standard deviation exceeded 5%. A statistical classification framework was developed to diagnose cytomegalovirus status using the catalog of TCR beta chain sequences. V and J gene assignment, in a later analysis, came from comparing TCR nucleotide sequences with IMGT/GENE-DB human TR gene sequences. A later analysis assigned CDR3 sequences and most-parsimonious VDJ recombination scenarios with the TCRdist pipeline. In a later analysis, each TCR beta chain was defined by its CDR3 amino acid sequence together with its V-gene family, and reads without a unique V-gene family were excluded. In a later analysis, fewer than 600 highly shared, low-generation-probability nucleotide sequences were removed to address suspected cross-contamination and a sequencing artifact. A later analysis calculated a clonal expansion index for each public chain from normalized within-repertoire ranks of inferred template counts. In a later analysis, generation probabilities were computed with a VDJ recombination model fitted to out-of-frame rearrangements, and the resulting probabilities were checked against IGoR. A later analysis scored TCR-TCR, TCR-HLA and TCR-CMV co-occurrence with hypergeometric tests, applying a repertoire-size bias correction to TCR pairs. A later analysis estimated false discovery rates by permuting HLA or CMV assignments 20 times. In a later analysis, co-occurring TCRs were grouped using DBSCAN, and TCRdist sequence similarity was added for clustering within HLA-allele-positive subsets. For co-occurrence clustering, repertoires with fewer than 30,000 or more than 120,000 public chains were excluded, along with several repertoires with anomalous nucleotide sharing. Entries here come from immuneACCESS through TCRdb and include only in-frame sequences with V and J called. Some clones fail to appear in such tables; in the studies checked, an unresolved V gene covers under half of the shortfall, and the cause of the remainder is unknown. That table furnishes V, J and clone size, whereas the DNA furnished D and trimming. The sample records around 140,000 clones, approximately 80% of which are singletons. The ten largest clonotypes hold 0.94% of the sample.

The germline V gene (reference sequence) yields LNHDA for CDR1 and SQIVND for CDR2. The junction carries 11 bases between V and J, which are trimmed by 7 bases and 5 bases respectively. The CDR3, cysteine through phenylalanine, is 12 amino acids long. The CDR3 DNA has 36 bases and is translated from base 1. The cohort was made up of approximately 670 healthy bone marrow donors. At the time of sampling, all cohort members were nominally healthy, though unrecorded immune exposures were likely present. The donor was CMV seronegative and was included in the group of about 400 seronegative cohort members. Each donor provided a peripheral blood sample, and peripheral blood mononuclear cells were used for TCR beta sequencing. The Qiagen DNeasy Blood Extraction Kit was used to extract genomic DNA from the blood cell samples.

The sequenced material came from PBMCs. This sequence was found in a woman in her fifties or sixties in good health and CMV-seronegative. The chain is assembled from TRBV19 and TRBJ1-1; a confident D gene designation cannot be given. The CDR3 is CASTQEGTEAFF. The bases read TGTGCCAGTACCCAGGAGGGAACTGAAGCTTTCTTT.